The rows below give T cell receptor beta chains drawn from one sample of a study of T cells after yellow fever vaccination. TCRdb reprocessed the 5' RACE reads via MiXCR and lists one record per CDR3 protein. The sample contains under 30,000 distinct CDR3 sequences, over 4.5% of which appear only once. This specimen was CD8+ T cells sorted from PBMCs, taken 10 days after the yellow fever booster vaccination. The receptors were sampled from a man aged 25 to 40 who received the YFV17D yellow fever vaccine. CDR3s include the opening cysteine and the closing phenylalanine or tryptophan. D genes are given only for firm matches. Not every row has a clone size; where given, it reads once, few, many or a size class.

clone size: many
J gene: TRBJ2-7
V gene: TRBV6-5
D gene: NA
CDR3 DNA: TGTGCCAGCAGCCCAGGGGACTACGAGCAGTACTTC
CDR3 protein: CASSPGDYEQYF

clone size: many
J gene: TRBJ2-1
V gene: TRBV7-9
D gene: TRBD2
CDR3 DNA: TGTGCCAGCAGACCTAGCGGGAATGAGCAGTTCTTC
CDR3 protein: CASRPSGNEQFF

clone size: many
J gene: TRBJ2-5
V gene: TRBV29-1
D gene: NA
CDR3 DNA: TGCAGCGTTGAACGGGACGAAGAGACCCAGTACTTC
CDR3 protein: CSVERDEETQYF

clone size: many
J gene: TRBJ2-3
V gene: TRBV7-9
D gene: NA
CDR3 DNA: TGTGCCAGCAGCTTAGCCCGGACTACCGACACAGATACGCAGTATTTT
CDR3 protein: CASSLARTTDTDTQYF

clone size: few
J gene: TRBJ2-1
V gene: TRBV2
D gene: TRBD2
CDR3 DNA: TGTGCCAGCAGTGAACATGCTAGCGGGAGTTCGAATGAGCAGTTCTTC
CDR3 protein: CASSEHASGSSNEQFF

clone size: many
J gene: TRBJ1-1
V gene: TRBV7-8
D gene: NA
CDR3 DNA: TGTGCCAGCGAAGACGGTTATAATGTGAACACTGAAGCTTTCTTT
CDR3 protein: CASEDGYNVNTEAFF

clone size: many
J gene: TRBJ2-7
V gene: TRBV18
D gene: NA
CDR3 DNA: TGTGCCAGCTCACCAGGGGGGCAAGCCTACGAGCAGTACTTC
CDR3 protein: CASSPGGQAYEQYF

clone size: many
J gene: TRBJ1-2
V gene: TRBV27
D gene: TRBD1
CDR3 DNA: TGTGCCAGCAGTTTAGGGACAGGGTTGAATGGCTACACCTTC
CDR3 protein: CASSLGTGLNGYTF

clone size: many
J gene: TRBJ1-4
V gene: TRBV7-6
D gene: NA
CDR3 DNA: TGTGCCAGCAGCTTATGGTCAGGGCTAAATGAAAAACTGTTTTTT
CDR3 protein: CASSLWSGLNEKLFF

clone size: NA
J gene: TRBJ2-5
V gene: TRBV7-6
D gene: TRBD1
CDR3 DNA: TGTGCCAGCAGCTCTTGGACAGGGGGAGAGACCCAGTACTTC
CDR3 protein: CASSSWTGGETQYF

clone size: many
J gene: TRBJ2-1
V gene: TRBV5-1
D gene: TRBD2
CDR3 DNA: TGCGCCAGCAGCTTTCCAGCGGGAGGAAACAATGAGCAGTTCTTC
CDR3 protein: CASSFPAGGNNEQFF

clone size: many
J gene: TRBJ2-7
V gene: TRBV12-3/TRBV12-4
D gene: NA
CDR3 DNA: TGTGCCAGCAGTTTTTCCGGGAGGACAGAGTACGAGCAGTACTTC
CDR3 protein: CASSFSGRTEYEQYF

clone size: many
J gene: TRBJ2-1
V gene: TRBV6-5
D gene: NA
CDR3 DNA: TGTGCCAGCAGTTACTCCGCCGCCTACAATGAGCAGTTCTTC
CDR3 protein: CASSYSAAYNEQFF

clone size: many
J gene: TRBJ2-5
V gene: TRBV30
D gene: NA
CDR3 DNA: TGTGCCTGGAGTGTTCGGGGGGAGACCCAGTACTTC
CDR3 protein: CAWSVRGETQYF

clone size: many
J gene: TRBJ2-1
V gene: TRBV4-3
D gene: NA
CDR3 DNA: TGCGCCAGCAGCCAAGATTCGGCTTTCAGCTCCTACAATGAGCAGTTCTTC
CDR3 protein: CASSQDSAFSSYNEQFF

clone size: NA
J gene: TRBJ2-3
V gene: TRBV7-9
D gene: TRBD2
CDR3 DNA: TGTGCCAGCAGGTTCTCCGGGACTAGCGGCACAGATACGCAGTATTTT
CDR3 protein: CASRFSGTSGTDTQYF

clone size: many
J gene: TRBJ2-1
V gene: TRBV5-1
D gene: NA
CDR3 DNA: TGCGCCAGCAGCTTGCCGGCCCCCTCGGGACCGTGGGACAATGAGCAGTTCTTC
CDR3 protein: CASSLPAPSGPWDNEQFF

clone size: many
J gene: TRBJ2-1
V gene: TRBV5-4
D gene: TRBD2
CDR3 DNA: TGTGCCAGCAGCTGGACGGAGGTGGTAGCGGGGGAAGTAAATGAGCAGTTCTTC
CDR3 protein: CASSWTEVVAGEVNEQFF

clone size: many
J gene: TRBJ1-2
V gene: TRBV7-9
D gene: NA
CDR3 DNA: TGTGCCAGCAGCGGCGTATTGACCTATGGCTACACCTTC
CDR3 protein: CASSGVLTYGYTF

clone size: many
J gene: TRBJ2-1
V gene: TRBV5-1
D gene: TRBD2
CDR3 DNA: TGCGCCAGCAGCAGAGGGACTAGCGGGAGTTTGGATGAGCAGTTCTTC
CDR3 protein: CASSRGTSGSLDEQFF

clone size: many
J gene: TRBJ1-1
V gene: TRBV25-1
D gene: NA
CDR3 DNA: TGTGCCAGCAGTGAACAGGACCACATGAACACTGAAGCTTTCTTT
CDR3 protein: CASSEQDHMNTEAFF

clone size: few
J gene: TRBJ1-4
V gene: TRBV5-1
D gene: TRBD1
CDR3 DNA: TGCGCCAGCAGCTTGTTCGGAATCGGGTCGGGGACAGAAGATGAAAAACTGTTTTTT
CDR3 protein: CASSLFGIGSGTEDEKLFF